Listed here are 20 T cell receptor beta chains from one sample, sequenced in a study of blood T cell repertoires in COVID-19. The protocol was immunoSEQ multiplex PCR, while the TCRdb copy is restricted to in-frame clones and leaves out a portion. Seen here are some 290,000 clones, about nine tenths observed once, and the top ten hold roughly a tenth. Material: PBMCs or T cells enriched from blood (not recorded which). Receptor source: a woman aged 25 to 39 who had recovered from COVID-19.

The chain joins TRBV7-9 to TRBJ2-3, with TRBD2 as a possible D gene (5 bases). Trimming took 7 bases from V and 2 from J, leaving 13 bases between them. The CDR3 is 14 amino acids. Germline CDR1 reads SEHNR; CDR2 reads FQNEAQ (reference sequence). The CDR3 DNA reads TGTGCCAGCATCCCCGGACTGCACACAGATACGCAGTATTTT. Residues: CASIPGLHTDTQYF.

The chain recombines TRBV5-1 with TRBJ2-4; 10 bases agree with TRBD1. The length of the CDR3 is 14 residues. Germline-derived CDR1 and CDR2 are SGHRS and YFSETQ. J gave up 6 bases and V 5 bases, and 5 bases lay outside the gene matches. The CDR3 reads CASRTGGHGNIQYF. The CDR3 DNA sequence: TGCGCCAGCAGGACAGGGGGCCATGGAAACATTCAGTACTTC.

The gene calls are TRBV7-2 and TRBJ2-1, with 8 bases fitting TRBD2. The CDR3 covers 15 residues. Per germline, CDR1 SGHTA and CDR2 FQGNSA. The trim removed 3 bases at V and 1 base at J, leaving 2 bases unmatched. The CDR3 DNA follows: TGTGCCAGCAGCTTGATAGCGGGATCCTACAATGAGCAGTTCTTC. Translation gives CASSLIAGSYNEQFF.

This chain uses TRBV14 with TRBJ2-5; a possible D gene is TRBD1 (6 bases). V lost 1 base and J lost 5, with 14 bases in between. The CDR3 is made up of 15 amino acids. Germline V gene data show CDR1 as SGHDN and CDR2 as FVKESK. The CDR3 here is CASSQVLDRRETQYF. In DNA, the CDR3 is TGTGCCAGCAGCCAAGTCCTCGACAGGAGGGAGACCCAGTACTTC.

This chain links TRBV6-5 with TRBJ2-7; the D gene is possibly TRBD1 (6 bases). CDR3 length: 12 amino acids. Per the germline V gene, CDR1 is MNHEY and CDR2 is SVGAGI. V was trimmed by 7 bases and J by 6 bases, leaving 13 bases between them. CDR3 in DNA: TGTGCCAGCACCAACAGGGCGAGCGAGCAGTACTTC. It translates to CASTNRASEQYF.

The rearrangement joins TRBV4-1 to TRBJ2-7; TRBD1 aligns across 8 bases. The V and J ends lost 8 bases and 5 bases, in that order; junction bases with no gene match: 5. This CDR3 region has 12 residues. Germline V lookup: CDR1 MGHRA, CDR2 YSYEKL. CDR3 loop: CASLGTGNEQYF. The CDR3 DNA reads TGCGCCAGCCTCGGGACAGGTAACGAGCAGTACTTC.

This clone was observed a few times. The chain joins TRBV19 to TRBJ2-1; no clear D. V dropped 10 bases and J dropped 3 bases, with 10 bases sitting between them. The CDR3 has 12 residues. CDR1 and CDR2 from the germline V gene are LNHDA and SQIVND (reference sequence). This chain's CDR3 is CATMTGYNEQFF. DNA for the CDR3: TGTGCCACCATGACTGGCTACAATGAGCAGTTCTTC.

The chain links TRBV6-4 to TRBJ2-3, with TRBD1 matching over 7 bases. CDR1 and CDR2 from the germline V gene are MRHNA and SNTAGT. V lost 6 bases and J lost 5; bases outside the gene matches: 11. This CDR3 has 15 amino acids. CDR3 region: CASSRSGGVLDTQYF. CDR3 DNA sequence: TGTGCCAGCAGCCGGTCAGGGGGAGTTCTAGATACGCAGTATTTT.

The chain employs TRBV6-5 and TRBJ1-1; D is perhaps TRBD1 (6 bases). CDR1 and CDR2 (germline): MNHEY, SVGAGI. Trimming took 4 bases from V and 4 from J, leaving 10 bases between them. The CDR3 loop spans 13 amino acids. This CDR3 reads CASSSPGVTEAFF. The CDR3 coding sequence is TGTGCCAGCAGTTCCCCAGGGGTCACTGAAGCTTTCTTT.

The rearrangement uses TRBV6-5 and TRBJ2-1; maybe TRBD1 (5 bases). The CDR3 is 15 residues long. The germline CDR1 and CDR2 sequences are MNHEY and SVGAGI. Trimming shortened V by 6 bases and J by 0 bases, and 12 bases separated the two germline ends. The CDR3: CASRDDRSSYNEQFF. The CDR3 DNA follows: TGTGCCAGCAGAGATGACAGAAGCTCCTACAATGAGCAGTTCTTC.

In this sample, this clone turned up once. The chain combines TRBV10-2 with TRBJ2-5, with D maybe TRBD1 (6 bases). This CDR3 is 15 amino acids long. Germline CDR1 and CDR2: WSHSY and SAAADI. V was clipped by 6 bases and J by 2 bases, with 16 bases between them. This CDR3 reads CASSGAGETQETQYF. The CDR3 DNA sequence: TGCGCCAGCAGCGGGGCAGGGGAAACTCAAGAGACCCAGTACTTC.

V usage is TRBV18 and J usage is TRBJ2-1, with 10 bases identical to TRBD2. CDR1 and CDR2 (germline): KGHSH, LQKENI. This CDR3 is built from 18 residues. Losses at the gene ends were 2 bases for V and 2 bases for J; bases not matched to a gene: 9. CDR3 bases: TGTGCCAGCTCACCAACTTTAGAAAGCGGGAGGGCCTACAATGAGCAGTTCTTC. Its translation is CASSPTLESGRAYNEQFF.

This clone was recorded once. The rearrangement joins TRBV7-8 to TRBJ1-2; perhaps TRBD1 as D (5 bases). CDR1 is SGHVS and CDR2 is FQNEAQ in the germline V gene. This CDR3 has 14 residues. The V end lost 5 bases, the J end lost 0 bases, and 10 bases lay between the germline ends. The CDR3 coding sequence is TGTGCCAGCAGCACAGGAACCCCTAACTATGGCTACACCTTC. Translation gives CASSTGTPNYGYTF.

V is TRBV7-9 and J is TRBJ1-6, with D tentatively TRBD1 (5 bases). The ends were cut back, 5 bases at V and 9 bases at J, with 14 bases in the middle. The germline V gene has CDR1 SEHNR and CDR2 FQNEAQ (reference sequence). The CDR3 totals 14 residues. The chain's CDR3 is CASSPTGGFSPLHF. The CDR3 DNA follows: TGTGCCAGCAGCCCTACGGGGGGTTTTTCACCCCTCCACTTT.

This clone appeared a single time. The genes are TRBV3-1 (or the pseudogene TRBV3-2) and TRBJ1-1, with 9 bases lining up with TRBD1. This CDR3 region has 16 residues. Germline trimming cut 3 bases from V and 4 bases from J; bases unmatched to any gene: 9. Germline CDR1 is LGHDT and CDR2 is YNNKEL (reference sequence). The chain's CDR3 is CASSQGQGHGGTEAFF. The DNA of the CDR3 is TGTGCCAGCAGCCAGGGACAGGGTCATGGCGGCACTGAAGCTTTCTTT.

This sequence joins TRBV18 and TRBJ1-2; D uncertain. Germline values: CDR1 KGHSH, CDR2 LQKENI. V lost 6 bases and J 0 bases, leaving 5 bases between the germline ends. The CDR3 runs 12 residues. CDR3 sequence: CASSGANYGYTF. The CDR3 DNA reads TGTGCCAGCTCCGGGGCTAACTATGGCTACACCTTC.

The chain carries TRBV15 and TRBJ2-7, with 7 bases aligning to TRBD1. The germline CDR1 and CDR2 sequences are LNHNV and YYDKDF (reference sequence). Losses at the gene ends were 2 bases for V and 0 bases for J; bases not matched to a gene: 4. The CDR3 sequence is 15 residues long. Here the CDR3 reads CATSRTRDSSYEQYF. The CDR3 DNA follows: TGTGCCACCAGCAGAACCCGGGACAGCTCCTACGAGCAGTACTTC.

This chain joins TRBV7-2 and TRBJ1-3, with 8 bases that match TRBD1. The CDR3 length is 16 residues. Germline values: CDR1 SGHTA, CDR2 FQGNSA. With V trimmed by 4 bases and J by 0 bases, 5 bases remained unmatched. CDR3 nucleotides: TGTGCCAGCAGCTGGGGACAGGTACTCTCTGGAAACACCATATATTTT. It encodes CASSWGQVLSGNTIYF.

This chain connects TRBV5-1 to TRBJ1-2; 7 nucleotides line up with TRBD1. Germline lookup yields CDR1 SGHRS and CDR2 YFSETQ. This CDR3 is 16 amino acids long. V lost 0 bases to trimming and J lost 1 base; unmatched junction nucleotides: 6. CDR3 sequence reads: CASSLARYRGNYGYTF. DNA of the CDR3: TGCGCCAGCAGCTTGGCCAGGTACAGGGGTAACTATGGCTACACCTTC.

The chain uses TRBV28 and TRBJ2-3, with 14 bases matching TRBD2. Germline V gene lookup returns CDR1 MDHEN and CDR2 SYDVKM. This CDR3 comprises 17 residues. Trimming took 10 bases from V and 2 from J; bases not matched to a gene: 11. Here the CDR3 reads CATRGLTSGGATDTQYF. In nucleotides, the CDR3 is TGTGCCACCAGGGGGTTGACTAGCGGGGGGGCCACAGATACGCAGTATTTT.